This TCR beta chain was retrieved from a study of T cells after yellow fever vaccination. Overall study context: SMART-Seq v4 Ultra Low Input prepared libraries from low-cell fractions.

A single record per CDR3 protein comes from TCRdb applying MiXCR to the 5' RACE reads. This table has about 310,000 distinct CDR3 sequences, about 3.5% appearing once. The material sequenced was PBMCs, taken on the day of the yellow fever booster vaccination. The sequence derives from a man aged 18-30 years who received the YFV17D yellow fever vaccine.

The CDR3: CASAAGVQETQYF. In DNA form, the CDR3 reads TGTGCCAGCGCTGCGGGGGTCCAAGAGACCCAGTACTTC. This sequence joins TRBV12-3 or TRBV12-4 and TRBJ2-5, with 7 bases matching TRBD2. The CDR3 has 13 residues. Trimming took 8 bases from V and 1 from J; bases not matched to a gene: 4.